The 22 T cell receptor beta chains below all came from one sample that was sequenced in a study of glioma-infiltrating T cells. Amplification of TCR alpha and beta CDR3 regions from RNA used iRepertoire nested multiplex PCR. TCRdb itself ran the multiplex PCR reads through MiXCR, one entry per CDR3 protein. The sample gives roughly 200,000 distinct CDR3 sequences, over 40% of which show up once; around 5% is in the top ten. The source material was glioma tissue, nonneoplastic brain tissue, or PBMCs (not recorded which). The receptor source for this set is a human donor with low-grade glioma or glioblastoma, undergoing nonglioma brain surgery, or in good health (not recorded which).

The V gene is TRBV2, the J gene TRBJ2-3; 11 bases map to TRBD2. With 7 bases clipped from V and 3 bases from J, the junction kept 3 bases outside the gene matches. This CDR3 has 14 residues. Germline CDR1 and CDR2: SNHLY and FYNNEI. DNA for the CDR3: TGTGCCAGCACCTTAGCGGGAGGGACAGATACGCAGTATTTT. Its protein product is CASTLAGGTDTQYF.

Points on this clonotype: A much more abundant neighbour one base away suggests this may be a read error. The J gene is TRBJ1-5, the V gene TRBV19, with TRBD1 identical over 8 bases. CDR3 length: 16 residues. From germline, CDR1 is LNHDA and CDR2 SQIVND (reference sequence). CDR3 residues: CASSQVGGQGNHPQHF. CDR3 DNA sequence: TGTGCCAGTAGTCAAGTAGGAGGACAGGGCAATCATCCCCAGCATTTT.

The V and J genes are TRBV5-1 and TRBJ1-1; D not resolved. The germline V gene encodes CDR1 SGHRS and CDR2 YFSETQ. This CDR3 region has 13 residues. V was clipped by 2 bases and J by 3 bases, with 8 bases between them. The CDR3 bases are TGCGCCAGCAGCTTTACCGCGGACACTGAAGCTTTCTTT. Translation gives CASSFTADTEAFF.

This clonotype appeared a single time. V gene TRBV27 combines with J gene TRBJ2-3; 7 nucleotides line up with TRBD2. CDR1 and CDR2 (germline): MNHEY, SMNVEV (reference sequence). Trimming took 7 bases from V and 8 from J; bases not matched to a gene: 18. The CDR3 consists of 16 residues. The CDR3 sequence: CASTSDLSGKTVTQYF. The CDR3 DNA reads as TGTGCCAGCACCTCCGATCTCAGCGGGAAGACGGTTACGCAGTATTTT.

This clonotype has more than one count but fewer than ten. This chain uses TRBV4-1 with TRBJ1-1; D possibly corresponds to TRBD1 (6 bases). This CDR3 has 14 residues. Germline V CDR1 and CDR2: MGHRA, YSYEKL. V lost 6 bases, J lost 4 bases, and 15 bases lay in between. CDR3 nucleotide sequence: TGCGCCAGCAGTCAGGAGGGGGGGGGCACTGAAGCTTTCTTT. Protein sequence: CASSQEGGGTEAFF.

About this clonotype itself: Given a much more abundant clone one base away, this may be a read error. Here the CDR3 DNA reads TGCAGTGCTAGCCAGACAGTTGGGTACGAGCAGTACTTC. Its translation is CSASQTVGYEQYF. V is TRBV20-1 and J is TRBJ2-7; a weak D match, TRBD1 (5 bases). The CDR3 runs 13 residues. From germline, CDR1 is DFQATT and CDR2 SNEGSKA (reference sequence). The V end lost 3 bases, the J end lost 4 bases, and 13 bases lay between the germline ends.

This clonotype was observed at least ten times. The chain links TRBV18 to TRBJ2-1; D tentatively reads TRBD1 or TRBD2 (5 bases each). From germline, CDR1 is KGHSH and CDR2 LQKENI. This CDR3 has 14 residues. Trimming stripped 3 bases from V and 5 bases from J, with 11 bases between. The CDR3 is CASSPGGTHNEQFF. CDR3 nucleotide sequence: TGTGCCAGCTCACCGGGTGGGACGCACAATGAGCAGTTCTTC.

At least ten counts were recorded for this clonotype. The chain links TRBV6-1 to TRBJ2-3, with unresolved D. V was trimmed by 4 bases and J by 0 bases, leaving 17 bases between them. This CDR3 comprises 17 residues. CDR1 and CDR2 from the germline V gene are MNHNS and SASEGT. CDR3 in amino acids: CASSVGSDGKSTDTQYF. As DNA, the CDR3 is TGTGCCAGCAGTGTGGGGTCGGACGGAAAGAGCACAGATACGCAGTATTTT.

V is TRBV12-3 or TRBV12-4 and J is TRBJ2-1; 8 bases align to TRBD2. The CDR3 has 16 residues. J gave up 6 bases and V 3 bases, and 10 bases lay outside the gene matches. This CDR3 is CASSFFLAGIGNEQFF. CDR3 sequence (DNA): TGTGCCAGCAGTTTTTTCTTAGCGGGAATTGGCAATGAGCAGTTCTTC.

Comments on this clonotype: This may be a read error, as it is one base from a much larger clone. V is TRBV28 and J is TRBJ2-5; D possibly corresponds to TRBD1 (6 bases). Per germline, CDR1 MDHEN and CDR2 SYDVKM. The CDR3 has 13 amino acids. Trimming pared 8 bases from V and 3 bases from J, leaving 13 bases between. CDR3 region: CASARTAKETQYF. CDR3 nucleotides: TGTGCCAGCGCTCGGACAGCCAAAGAGACCCAGTACTTC.

The V call is TRBV9, the J call TRBJ1-5, with TRBD1 as a possible D gene (6 bases). The V and J ends lost 0 bases and 5 bases respectively, with 9 bases between them. This CDR3 contains 14 residues. Germline V CDR1 and CDR2: SGDLS, YYNGEE. CDR3 DNA: TGTGCCAGCAGCGTAGGCAGGGGAGATCAGCCCCAGCATTTT. Translating it yields CASSVGRGDQPQHF.

Here the CDR3 reads CASSLASGVSDEQYF. The DNA for the CDR3 is TGTGCCAGCAGCTTAGCGAGCGGAGTTTCCGACGAGCAGTACTTC. This chain uses TRBV7-8 with TRBJ2-7; tentatively, D is TRBD2 (5 bases). Germline lookup yields CDR1 SGHVS and CDR2 FQNEAQ. The V end lost 0 bases, the J end lost 5 bases, and 14 bases lay between the germline ends. CDR3 length: 15 amino acids.

Many counts were recorded for this clonotype. This chain links TRBV10-3 with TRBJ2-3; perhaps D is TRBD1 or TRBD2 (6 bases each). The V gene's germline CDR1 is ENHRY and CDR2 SYGVKD. With 5 bases removed from V and 6 bases from J, the gap between germline ends came to 18 bases. The CDR3 extends over 15 amino acids. The CDR3: CAISPGGLQGDTQYF. The CDR3 DNA reads as TGTGCCATCAGTCCTGGGGGACTCCAGGGGGATACGCAGTATTTT.

The V call is TRBV2, the J call TRBJ2-4, with a weak D call TRBD2 (5 bases). Germline CDR1 and CDR2: SNHLY and FYNNEI. The CDR3 sequence is 16 residues long. V was cut by 6 bases and J by 3 bases, with 18 bases left in between. CDR3 sequence (DNA): TGTGCCAGCAGCCGAAGACTATCATCAGTCAAAAACATTCAGTACTTC. Its protein is CASSRRLSSVKNIQYF.

This clonotype was seen ten or more times. V and J are TRBV28 and TRBJ2-3; D possibly uses TRBD1 or TRBD2 (5 bases each). V lost 2 bases, J lost 1 base, and 16 bases lay in between. Looked up from germline, CDR1 is MDHEN and CDR2 is SYDVKM. The CDR3 is made up of 17 amino acids. As DNA, the CDR3 is TGTGCCAGCAGTTTAGAACCCATACGGGACCGCACAGATACGCAGTATTTT. It translates to CASSLEPIRDRTDTQYF.

This clonotype has more than one count but fewer than ten. This chain uses TRBV12-3 or TRBV12-4 with TRBJ2-2; D is unclear. Trimming shortened V by 5 bases and J by 1 base, and 5 bases separated the two germline ends. The CDR3 spans 13 residues. The CDR3 sequence is CASSPLNTGELFF. The CDR3 region has the DNA TGTGCCAGCAGTCCCCTGAACACCGGGGAGCTGTTTTTT.

This clonotype occurred many times. The rearrangement uses TRBV20-1 and TRBJ2-1; D might be TRBD2 (5 bases). V shed 0 bases and J shed 5 bases, with 14 bases lying between them. The CDR3 length is 15 residues. CDR1 DFQATT and CDR2 SNEGSKA come from the germline V gene (reference sequence). The CDR3 sequence is CSARDGVRVHNEQFF. CDR3 bases: TGCAGTGCTAGAGATGGTGTGCGGGTCCACAATGAGCAGTTCTTC.

The rearrangement uses TRBV3-1 and TRBJ2-5; no definite D call. Germline CDR1 is LGHDT and CDR2 is YNNKEL (reference sequence). V lost 3 bases and J lost 3, with 8 bases in between. The CDR3 has 13 residues. As DNA, the CDR3 is TGTGCCAGCAGCCAGTTTGGCGAAGAGACCCAGTACTTC. It yields the protein CASSQFGEETQYF.

The J gene is TRBJ2-1, the V gene TRBV5-1; D not certain. The CDR3 covers 14 residues. Germline lookup yields CDR1 SGHRS and CDR2 YFSETQ. Trimming shortened V by 5 bases and J by 1 base, and 10 bases separated the two germline ends. CDR3 sequence reads: CASRVQTSYNEQFF. CDR3 sequence (DNA): TGCGCCAGCAGAGTACAAACGTCCTACAATGAGCAGTTCTTC.

This rearrangement joins TRBV10-3 to TRBJ2-2; 8 nucleotides match TRBD2. The junction had 20 bases not matched to a gene; V was cut back by 10 bases and J by 7 bases. The CDR3 contains 17 residues. Per the germline V gene, CDR1 is ENHRY and CDR2 is SYGVKD. Written as DNA, the CDR3 is TGTGCCACATCACTTTCAAAAAGCGGGAGTGGTTACGGGGAGCTGTTTTTT. This codes for CATSLSKSGSGYGELFF.

This clonotype was counted between two and nine times. The J gene is TRBJ2-1, the V gene TRBV24-1, with 10 bases fitting TRBD1. J gave up 6 bases and V 0 bases, and 4 bases lay outside the gene matches. CDR3 length: 16 amino acids. Germline V gives CDR1 KGHDR, CDR2 SFDVKD. The DNA of the CDR3 is TGTGCCACCAGTGATTTGGGGGGACAGGGGCGCAATGAGCAGTTCTTC. Protein sequence: CATSDLGGQGRNEQFF.

This sequence joins TRBV11-3 and TRBJ2-3; possibly TRBD2 for D (6 bases). V was pared by 0 bases and J by 2 bases, with 9 bases between. This CDR3 has 15 residues. The germline V gene has CDR1 SGHNT and CDR2 YENEEA. The CDR3 region is CASSLDRGITDTQYF. CDR3 in DNA: TGTGCCAGCAGCTTAGATCGGGGGATCACAGATACGCAGTATTTT.